This TCR beta chain was recovered during a study of early T cells in non-severe SARS-CoV-2 infection. Germline lookup yields CDR1 ENHRY and CDR2 SYGVKD. The germline V and J ends were trimmed by 7 bases and 0 bases, with 10 bases remaining between them. CDR3 size: 14 residues. Using its own MiXCR run on the 5' RACE reads, TCRdb lists one record per CDR3 protein. The data hold 25,000 to 30,000 distinct CDR3 sequences, with roughly 5% observed a single time. The source of this sequence is an adult who was a healthcare worker with PCR-confirmed SARS-CoV-2 infection or an uninfected control (not recorded which). The chain has TRBV10-3 and TRBJ1-3; no firm D call. The sequenced sample was whole blood. In nucleotides, the CDR3 is TGTGCCATCACTGGAGCGAACTCTGGAAACACCATATATTTT. Translated, it gives CAITGANSGNTIYF.